The entry that follows covers one T cell receptor (beta chain) sequence. Its antigen remains unknown. Assay: immunoSEQ multiplex PCR; the TCRdb copy retains only in-frame clones and omits some. The repertoire holds 20,000 to 25,000 clones, with more than 85% as singletons. This entry belongs to a study of lymphopenia after photon versus proton radiotherapy. General study findings and limits: Post-nadir diversity loss with photons came from oligoclonal expansion, particularly CD8+ Temra cells. Photon-treated patients lost naive T cells and TCR diversity; proton-treated stayed stable.

The length of the CDR3 is 16 residues. The ends lost 6 bases at V and 3 bases at J; junction bases unmatched: 7. The germline V gene has CDR1 ENHRY and CDR2 SYGVKD. The sequences come from peripheral blood, collected from a patient treated with proton-based radiotherapy. The genes are TRBV10-3 and TRBJ2-1; 11 positions match TRBD2. This receptor was obtained from a man at least 80 years old with esophageal cancer. As DNA, the CDR3 is TGTGCCATCAGCAGAACTAGCGGGGGAAGCTACAATGAGCAGTTCTTC. Translation gives CAISRTSGGSYNEQFF.